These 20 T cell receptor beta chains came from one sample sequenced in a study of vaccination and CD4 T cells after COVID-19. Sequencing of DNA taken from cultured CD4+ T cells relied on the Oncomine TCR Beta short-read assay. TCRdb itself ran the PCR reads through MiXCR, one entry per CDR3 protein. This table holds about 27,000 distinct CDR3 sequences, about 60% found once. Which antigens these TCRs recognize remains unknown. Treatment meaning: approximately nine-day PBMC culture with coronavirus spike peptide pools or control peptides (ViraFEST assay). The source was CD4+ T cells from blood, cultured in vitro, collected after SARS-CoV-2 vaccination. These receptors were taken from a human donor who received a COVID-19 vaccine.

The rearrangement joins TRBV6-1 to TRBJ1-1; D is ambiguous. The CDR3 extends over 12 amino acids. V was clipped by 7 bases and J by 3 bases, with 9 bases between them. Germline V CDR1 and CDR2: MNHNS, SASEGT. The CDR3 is CASTPGDTEAFF. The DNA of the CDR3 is TGTGCCAGCACTCCCGGAGACACTGAAGCTTTCTTT.

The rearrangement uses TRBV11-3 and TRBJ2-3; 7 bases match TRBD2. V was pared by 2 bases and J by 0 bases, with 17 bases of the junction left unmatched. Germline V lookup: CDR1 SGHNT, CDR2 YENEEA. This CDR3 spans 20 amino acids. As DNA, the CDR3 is TGTGCCAGCAGCTTACAACGAGTGGGGAGGGAAGTAGTTAGCACAGATACGCAGTATTTT. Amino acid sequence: CASSLQRVGREVVSTDTQYF.

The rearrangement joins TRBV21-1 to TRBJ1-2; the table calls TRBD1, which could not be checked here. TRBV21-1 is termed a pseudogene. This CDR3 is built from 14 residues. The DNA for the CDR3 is TGTGCCAGCAGCAAAATGATTAAGGGGAAGAGCTACACCTTC. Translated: CASSKMIKGKSYTF.

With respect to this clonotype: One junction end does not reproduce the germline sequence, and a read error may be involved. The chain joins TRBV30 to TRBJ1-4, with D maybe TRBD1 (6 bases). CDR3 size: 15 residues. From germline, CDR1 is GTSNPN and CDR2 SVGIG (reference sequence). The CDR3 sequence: CAGRRLQGRFEKLFF. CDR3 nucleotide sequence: TGTGCCGGGAGGAGATTGCAGGGGAGGTTCGAAAAACTGTTTTTT.

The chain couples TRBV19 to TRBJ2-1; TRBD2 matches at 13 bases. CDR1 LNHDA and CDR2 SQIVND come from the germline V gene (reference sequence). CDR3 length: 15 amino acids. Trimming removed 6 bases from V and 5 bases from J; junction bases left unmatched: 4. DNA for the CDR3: TGTGCCAGTAGGCGGACTAGCGGGGGACACAATGAGCAGTTCTTC. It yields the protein CASRRTSGGHNEQFF. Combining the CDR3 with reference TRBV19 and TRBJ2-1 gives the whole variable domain DGGITQSPKYLFRKEGQNVTLSCEQNLNHDAMYWYRQDPGQGLRLIYYSQIVNDFQKGDIAEGYSVSREKKESFPLTVTSAQKNPTAFYLCASRRTSGGHNEQFFGPGTRLTVL.

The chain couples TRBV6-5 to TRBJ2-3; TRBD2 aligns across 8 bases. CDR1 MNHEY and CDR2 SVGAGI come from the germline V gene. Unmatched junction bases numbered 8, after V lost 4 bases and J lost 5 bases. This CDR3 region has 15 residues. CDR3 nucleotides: TGTGCCAGCAGTTTTAGCGGGGCCTTGGGAGATACGCAGTATTTT. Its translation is CASSFSGALGDTQYF.

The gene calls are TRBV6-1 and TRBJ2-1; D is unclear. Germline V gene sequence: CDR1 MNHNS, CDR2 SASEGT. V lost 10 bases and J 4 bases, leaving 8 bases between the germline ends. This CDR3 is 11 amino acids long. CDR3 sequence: CAMRMYNEQFF. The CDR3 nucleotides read TGTGCCATGAGGATGTACAATGAGCAGTTCTTC.

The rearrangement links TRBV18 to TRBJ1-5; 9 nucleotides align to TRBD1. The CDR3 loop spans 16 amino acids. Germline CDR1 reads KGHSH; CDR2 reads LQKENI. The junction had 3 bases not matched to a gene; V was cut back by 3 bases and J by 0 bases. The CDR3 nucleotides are TGTGCCAGCTCACCCGGACAGGGGATTAGCAATCAGCCCCAGCATTTT. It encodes CASSPGQGISNQPQHF.

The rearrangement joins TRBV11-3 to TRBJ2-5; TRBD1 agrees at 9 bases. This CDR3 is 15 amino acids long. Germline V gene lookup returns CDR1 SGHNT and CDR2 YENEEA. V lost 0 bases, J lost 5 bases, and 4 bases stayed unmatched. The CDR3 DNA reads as TGTGCCAGCAGCTTAGACGGGACAGGGAGGGAGACCCAGTACTTC. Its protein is CASSLDGTGRETQYF.

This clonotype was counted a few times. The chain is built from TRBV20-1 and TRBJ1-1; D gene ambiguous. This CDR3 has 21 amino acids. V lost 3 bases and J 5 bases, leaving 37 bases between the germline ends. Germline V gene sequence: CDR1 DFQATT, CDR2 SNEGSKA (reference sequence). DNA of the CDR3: TGCAGTGCTAGGCCCAACCGCCCGGGAGAAAGCCTCAGGAGGGCTCGGACTGAAGCTTTCTTT. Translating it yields CSARPNRPGESLRRARTEAFF.

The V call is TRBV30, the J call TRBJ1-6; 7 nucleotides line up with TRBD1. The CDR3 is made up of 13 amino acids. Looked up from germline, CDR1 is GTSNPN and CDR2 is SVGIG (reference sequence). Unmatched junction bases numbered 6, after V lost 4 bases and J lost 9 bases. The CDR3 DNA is TGTGCCTGGAATGGACAGGAAGGTTCACCCCTCCACTTT. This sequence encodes CAWNGQEGSPLHF. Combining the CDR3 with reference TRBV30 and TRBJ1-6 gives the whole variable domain SQTIHQWPATLVQPVGSPLSLECTVEGTSNPNLYWYRQAAGRGLQLLFYSVGIGQISSEVPQNLSASRPQDRQFILSSKKLLLSDSGFYLCAWNGQEGSPLHFGNGTRLTVT.

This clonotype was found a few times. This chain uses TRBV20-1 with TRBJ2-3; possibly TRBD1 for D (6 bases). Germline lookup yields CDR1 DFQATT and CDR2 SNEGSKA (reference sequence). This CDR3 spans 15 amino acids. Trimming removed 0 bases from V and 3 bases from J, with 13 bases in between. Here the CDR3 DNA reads TGCAGTGCTAGAGATTTGGAGACAGGAACAGATACGCAGTATTTT. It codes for CSARDLETGTDTQYF.

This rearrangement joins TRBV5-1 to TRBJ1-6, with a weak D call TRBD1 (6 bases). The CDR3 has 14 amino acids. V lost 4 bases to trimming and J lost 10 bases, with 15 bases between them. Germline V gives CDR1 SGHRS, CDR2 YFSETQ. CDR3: CASSVDSLDSPLHF. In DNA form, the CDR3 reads TGCGCCAGCAGCGTGGACAGTTTGGACTCACCCCTCCACTTT.

DNA of the CDR3: TGTGCCGTTTCCCCTAGCGGGGCTGGGGATGAGCAGTTCTTC. Translation: CAVSPSGAGDEQFF. This chain uses TRBV6-1 with TRBJ2-1; 9 bases are shared with TRBD2. CDR3 length: 14 residues. The V gene end was trimmed by 11 bases and the J gene end by 8 bases; junction bases not matched to a gene: 13. Germline CDR1 is MNHNS and CDR2 is SASEGT.

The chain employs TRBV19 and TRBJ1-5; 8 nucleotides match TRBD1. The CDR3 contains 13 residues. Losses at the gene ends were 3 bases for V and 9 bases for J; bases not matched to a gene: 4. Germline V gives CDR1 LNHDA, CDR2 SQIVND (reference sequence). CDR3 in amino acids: CASSMDRAMPQHF. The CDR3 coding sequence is TGTGCCAGTAGTATGGACAGGGCGATGCCCCAGCATTTT.

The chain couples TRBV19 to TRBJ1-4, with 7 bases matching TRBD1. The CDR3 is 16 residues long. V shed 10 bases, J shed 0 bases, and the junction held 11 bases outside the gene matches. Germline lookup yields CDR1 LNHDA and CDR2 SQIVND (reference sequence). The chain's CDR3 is CATRDSPRATNEKLFF. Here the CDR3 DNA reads TGTGCCACCAGGGACAGCCCTCGGGCAACTAATGAAAAACTGTTTTTT.

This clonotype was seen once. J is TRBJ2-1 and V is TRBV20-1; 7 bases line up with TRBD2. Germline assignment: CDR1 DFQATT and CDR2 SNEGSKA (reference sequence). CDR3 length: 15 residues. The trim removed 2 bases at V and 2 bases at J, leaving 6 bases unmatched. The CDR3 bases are TGCAGTGCTAGACCCGCTAGCGGAACCTACAATGAGCAGTTCTTC. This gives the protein CSARPASGTYNEQFF.

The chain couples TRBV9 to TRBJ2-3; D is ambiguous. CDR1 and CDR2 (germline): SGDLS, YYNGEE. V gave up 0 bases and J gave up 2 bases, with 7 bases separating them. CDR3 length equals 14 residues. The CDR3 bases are TGTGCCAGCAGCGTAGCGACCTTCACAGATACGCAGTATTTT. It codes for CASSVATFTDTQYF.

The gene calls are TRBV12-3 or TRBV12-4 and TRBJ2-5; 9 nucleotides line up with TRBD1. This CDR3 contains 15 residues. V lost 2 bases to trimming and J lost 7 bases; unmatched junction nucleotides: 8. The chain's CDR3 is CASSLRTGVVGTQYF. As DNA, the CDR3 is TGTGCCAGCAGTTTAAGGACAGGGGTAGTGGGGACCCAGTACTTC.

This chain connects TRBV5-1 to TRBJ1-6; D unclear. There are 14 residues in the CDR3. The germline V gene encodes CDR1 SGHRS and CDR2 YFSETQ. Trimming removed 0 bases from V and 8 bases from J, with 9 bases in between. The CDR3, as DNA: TGCGCCAGCAGCTTGGCCGGGAAGGATTCACCCCTCCACTTT. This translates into CASSLAGKDSPLHF.